This is a list of T cell receptor beta chains from one sample in a study of blood T cell repertoires in COVID-19. Clones were read by immunoSEQ multiplex PCR, and TCRdb kept only the in-frame ones, dropping some. The repertoire consists of some 250,000 clones, with about four fifths occurring once and the leading ten covering approximately 8.6%. Sequences were obtained from peripheral blood. These receptors were obtained from a man aged 35 to 55 with active or convalescent COVID-19. Both conserved end residues are part of each CDR3. Fields, in order: CDR3 protein, CDR3 DNA, V gene, J gene, clone size, CDR3 length, D gene. The D gene is left open where the match is weak. The size of a clone is reported for some rows only, either as once, few or many, or as a class for expanded clones.

CDR3aa: CAISGQGLGGYTF; CDR3nt: TGTGCCATCAGTGGGCAGGGCCTCGGGGGCTACACCTTC; v_gene: TRBV10-3; j_gene: TRBJ1-2; abundance: NA; len: 13; d_gene: NA
CDR3aa: CAWSVLSSNTEAFF; CDR3nt: TGTGCCTGGAGTGTACTAAGCAGTAACACTGAAGCTTTCTTT; v_gene: TRBV30; j_gene: TRBJ1-1; abundance: NA; len: 14; d_gene: NA
CDR3aa: CASSQGPDSHNQPQHF; CDR3nt: TGTGCCAGCAGCCAAGGGCCGGACAGTCACAATCAGCCCCAGCATTTT; v_gene: TRBV3-1/TRBV3-2; j_gene: TRBJ1-5; abundance: once; len: 16; d_gene: NA
CDR3aa: CASSLQGTYNEQFF; CDR3nt: TGTGCCAGCAGTTTACAGGGAACCTACAATGAGCAGTTCTTC; v_gene: TRBV27; j_gene: TRBJ2-1; abundance: NA; len: 14; d_gene: NA
CDR3aa: CASSEDRSYGYTF; CDR3nt: TGCGCCAGCAGTGAGGACAGATCCTATGGCTACACCTTC; v_gene: TRBV10-1; j_gene: TRBJ1-2; abundance: few; len: 13; d_gene: NA
CDR3aa: CASSQDVASSYNSPLHF; CDR3nt: TGCGCCAGCAGCCAAGATGTCGCGAGCTCCTATAATTCACCCCTCCACTTT; v_gene: TRBV4-3; j_gene: TRBJ1-6; abundance: NA; len: 17; d_gene: NA
CDR3aa: CASSLGGTGNSYEQYF; CDR3nt: TGTGCCAGCAGCTTAGGCGGGACAGGTAACTCCTACGAGCAGTACTTC; v_gene: TRBV14; j_gene: TRBJ2-7; abundance: NA; len: 16; d_gene: TRBD1
CDR3aa: CASSTRGAGNTEAFF; CDR3nt: TGTGCCAGTAGTACCAGGGGGGCAGGAAACACTGAAGCTTTCTTT; v_gene: TRBV19; j_gene: TRBJ1-1; abundance: few; len: 15; d_gene: TRBD1
CDR3aa: CASSFTSGRTQETQYF; CDR3nt: TGCGCCAGCAGCTTTACTAGCGGACGAACTCAAGAGACCCAGTACTTC; v_gene: TRBV5-1; j_gene: TRBJ2-5; abundance: once; len: 16; d_gene: TRBD2
CDR3aa: CASSPRNTDTQYF; CDR3nt: TGTGCCAGCTCACCACGTAACACAGATACGCAGTATTTT; v_gene: TRBV18; j_gene: TRBJ2-3; abundance: NA; len: 13; d_gene: NA
CDR3aa: CASSKTGLAGNYNEQFF; CDR3nt: TGTGCCAGCAGCAAAACGGGACTAGCGGGAAACTACAATGAGCAGTTCTTC; v_gene: TRBV5-4; j_gene: TRBJ2-1; abundance: few; len: 17; d_gene: TRBD2
CDR3aa: CASRSANNSPLHF; CDR3nt: TGTGCCAGCAGGAGTGCAAATAATTCACCCCTCCACTTT; v_gene: TRBV2; j_gene: TRBJ1-6; abundance: NA; len: 13; d_gene: NA
CDR3aa: CASSPGTGYGYTF; CDR3nt: TGCGCCAGCAGCCCGGGGACAGGATATGGCTACACCTTC; v_gene: TRBV5-1; j_gene: TRBJ1-2; abundance: NA; len: 13; d_gene: TRBD1
CDR3aa: CASSYGQGHTEAFF; CDR3nt: TGTGCCAGCAGCTACGGACAGGGACACACTGAAGCTTTCTTT; v_gene: TRBV11-2; j_gene: TRBJ1-1; abundance: NA; len: 14; d_gene: TRBD1
CDR3aa: CASSVPGGSPLHF; CDR3nt: TGTGCCAGCAGTGTGCCAGGGGGTTCACCCCTCCACTTT; v_gene: TRBV25-1; j_gene: TRBJ1-6; abundance: once; len: 13; d_gene: TRBD1
CDR3aa: CASSELDRSWANQPQHF; CDR3nt: TGTGCCAGCAGTGAACTTGACAGGTCTTGGGCCAATCAGCCCCAGCATTTT; v_gene: TRBV6-1; j_gene: TRBJ1-5; abundance: NA; len: 17; d_gene: NA
CDR3aa: CASSRSGLQQGGYTF; CDR3nt: TGCGCCAGCAGCCGAAGTGGGCTCCAACAGGGTGGCTACACCTTC; v_gene: TRBV4-3; j_gene: TRBJ1-2; abundance: NA; len: 15; d_gene: NA
CDR3aa: CASSRGLAEQFF; CDR3nt: TGTGCCAGCAGCCGGGGACTAGCGGAGCAGTTCTTC; v_gene: TRBV7-8; j_gene: TRBJ2-1; abundance: NA; len: 12; d_gene: TRBD2
CDR3aa: CASSRPPAGGTDTQYF; CDR3nt: TGTGCCAGCAGCCGCCCCCCCGCGGGGGGGACAGATACGCAGTATTTT; v_gene: TRBV5-4; j_gene: TRBJ2-3; abundance: NA; len: 16; d_gene: TRBD2
CDR3aa: CATSRGTGVIGYTF; CDR3nt: TGTGCCACCAGCAGAGGTACAGGGGTAATAGGCTACACCTTC; v_gene: TRBV15; j_gene: TRBJ1-2; abundance: NA; len: 14; d_gene: TRBD1
CDR3aa: CASSLKGTATNEKLFF; CDR3nt: TGTGCCAGTAGTTTAAAGGGGACTGCAACTAATGAAAAACTGTTTTTT; v_gene: TRBV19; j_gene: TRBJ1-4; abundance: NA; len: 16; d_gene: NA
CDR3aa: CASSLGFSGGAGQYF; CDR3nt: TGTGCCAGCAGCTTAGGGTTTAGTGGCGGGGCCGGGCAGTACTTC; v_gene: TRBV7-2; j_gene: TRBJ2-7; abundance: NA; len: 15; d_gene: NA
CDR3aa: CASSQEIWTGASFF; CDR3nt: TGTGCCAGCAGCCAAGAAATTTGGACAGGGGCTTCTTTCTTT; v_gene: TRBV14; j_gene: TRBJ1-1; abundance: NA; len: 14; d_gene: TRBD1
CDR3aa: CASSLASANTGELFF; CDR3nt: TGCGCCAGCAGCTTGGCCTCAGCGAACACCGGGGAGCTGTTTTTT; v_gene: TRBV5-1; j_gene: TRBJ2-2; abundance: NA; len: 15; d_gene: NA
CDR3aa: CASSYSPDVAGGYTF; CDR3nt: TGTGCCAGCAGTTACTCCCCGGATGTGGCAGGTGGCTACACCTTC; v_gene: TRBV6-8; j_gene: TRBJ1-2; abundance: NA; len: 15; d_gene: NA
CDR3aa: CSASQGTTDTQYF; CDR3nt: TGCAGTGCTAGTCAGGGGACGACAGATACGCAGTATTTT; v_gene: TRBV20-1; j_gene: TRBJ2-3; abundance: NA; len: 13; d_gene: NA
CDR3aa: CASTLGTGTPSNQPQHF; CDR3nt: TGTGCCAGTACCCTAGGGACAGGCACCCCCAGCAATCAGCCCCAGCATTTT; v_gene: TRBV19; j_gene: TRBJ1-5; abundance: NA; len: 17; d_gene: TRBD1
CDR3aa: CSASNKGGGSQGLKPREQFF; CDR3nt: TGCAGTGCTAGTAATAAGGGGGGCGGGAGTCAGGGCCTTAAGCCTAGAGAGCAGTTCTTC; v_gene: TRBV20-1; j_gene: TRBJ2-1; abundance: NA; len: 20; d_gene: NA
CDR3aa: CASRGPGNYNEQFF; CDR3nt: TGTGCCAGCAGGGGCCCCGGGAATTACAATGAGCAGTTCTTC; v_gene: TRBV6-5; j_gene: TRBJ2-1; abundance: NA; len: 14; d_gene: NA
CDR3aa: CASSSGQNNSPLHF; CDR3nt: TGCGCCAGCAGCTCGGGACAGAATAATTCACCCCTCCACTTT; v_gene: TRBV5-1; j_gene: TRBJ1-6; abundance: once; len: 14; d_gene: TRBD1
CDR3aa: CATSRDRLAGSSGANVLTF; CDR3nt: TGTGCCACCAGCAGAGATCGGCTAGCGGGAAGCTCTGGGGCCAACGTCCTGACTTTC; v_gene: TRBV15; j_gene: TRBJ2-6; abundance: NA; len: 19; d_gene: TRBD2
CDR3aa: CASSFADRDYGYTF; CDR3nt: TGTGCCAGCAGTTTTGCTGACAGGGACTATGGCTACACCTTC; v_gene: TRBV27; j_gene: TRBJ1-2; abundance: few; len: 14; d_gene: TRBD1
CDR3aa: CASSFDRVSNQPQHF; CDR3nt: TGTGCCAGCAGTTTCGACAGGGTGAGCAATCAGCCCCAGCATTTT; v_gene: TRBV2; j_gene: TRBJ1-5; abundance: NA; len: 15; d_gene: TRBD1
CDR3aa: CASESGQRSSNSPLHF; CDR3nt: TGTGCCAGCGAGTCGGGACAGCGCTCCTCCAATTCACCCCTCCACTTT; v_gene: TRBV2; j_gene: TRBJ1-6; abundance: few; len: 16; d_gene: TRBD1
CDR3aa: CAALRGQEGNTEAFF; CDR3nt: TGTGCCGCTCTCAGGGGGCAGGAGGGGAACACTGAAGCTTTCTTT; v_gene: TRBV19; j_gene: TRBJ1-1; abundance: few; len: 15; d_gene: TRBD1
CDR3aa: CSVHGVDNEQFF; CDR3nt: TGCAGCGTTCATGGAGTGGACAATGAGCAGTTCTTC; v_gene: TRBV29-1; j_gene: TRBJ2-1; abundance: NA; len: 12; d_gene: NA
CDR3aa: CASSYLPGLAGSEQFF; CDR3nt: TGTGCCAGCAGTTACTTGCCGGGACTAGCGGGGAGTGAGCAGTTCTTC; v_gene: TRBV6-4; j_gene: TRBJ2-1; abundance: NA; len: 16; d_gene: TRBD2
CDR3aa: CASSETPGRGAFEETQYF; CDR3nt: TGTGCCAGCAGTGAAACCCCTGGGAGGGGCGCGTTCGAAGAGACCCAGTACTTC; v_gene: TRBV25-1; j_gene: TRBJ2-5; abundance: NA; len: 18; d_gene: TRBD2
CDR3aa: CASSLEALAIYEQFF; CDR3nt: TGTGCCAGCAGCTTAGAAGCCCTAGCTATATATGAGCAGTTCTTC; v_gene: TRBV7-9; j_gene: TRBJ2-1; abundance: NA; len: 15; d_gene: NA
CDR3aa: CASREQGMNTEAFF; CDR3nt: TGTGCCAGCAGAGAACAGGGGATGAACACTGAAGCTTTCTTT; v_gene: TRBV25-1; j_gene: TRBJ1-1; abundance: NA; len: 14; d_gene: TRBD1
CDR3aa: CASSLYRETGELFF; CDR3nt: TGTGCCAGCTCCCTTTATCGGGAAACCGGGGAGCTGTTTTTT; v_gene: TRBV19; j_gene: TRBJ2-2; abundance: NA; len: 14; d_gene: NA
CDR3aa: CASSTGGLNEQFF; CDR3nt: TGTGCCAGCAGTACAGGGGGCCTCAATGAGCAGTTCTTC; v_gene: TRBV7-9; j_gene: TRBJ2-1; abundance: NA; len: 13; d_gene: TRBD1
CDR3aa: CATSSRDRASMNTEAFF; CDR3nt: TGTGCCACGTCCTCCCGGGACAGGGCCTCAATGAACACTGAAGCTTTCTTT; v_gene: TRBV27; j_gene: TRBJ1-1; abundance: few; len: 17; d_gene: TRBD1
CDR3aa: CASSLHSTSAGGEQYF; CDR3nt: TGTGCCAGCAGCTTGCACTCTACTAGCGCCGGTGGGGAGCAGTACTTC; v_gene: TRBV7-2; j_gene: TRBJ2-7; abundance: NA; len: 16; d_gene: TRBD2
CDR3aa: CASSLTGSGEAFF; CDR3nt: TGCGCCAGCAGTTTGACAGGGTCCGGAGAAGCTTTCTTT; v_gene: TRBV5-1; j_gene: TRBJ1-1; abundance: few; len: 13; d_gene: TRBD1
CDR3aa: CASRPPGSYEQYF; CDR3nt: TGTGCCAGCAGACCCCCAGGGTCCTACGAGCAGTACTTC; v_gene: TRBV6-5; j_gene: TRBJ2-7; abundance: NA; len: 13; d_gene: NA
CDR3aa: CASSLVGRNTEAFF; CDR3nt: TGTGCCAGCAGCTTAGTTGGCCGGAACACTGAAGCTTTCTTT; v_gene: TRBV7-8; j_gene: TRBJ1-1; abundance: few; len: 14; d_gene: NA
CDR3aa: CASSLAIAGNQPQHF; CDR3nt: TGTGCCAGCAGCTTAGCGATCGCGGGTAATCAGCCCCAGCATTTT; v_gene: TRBV7-2; j_gene: TRBJ1-5; abundance: few; len: 15; d_gene: NA
CDR3aa: CATSGRQVPHEQYF; CDR3nt: TGTGCCACCAGCGGCCGACAGGTTCCCCACGAGCAGTACTTC; v_gene: TRBV15; j_gene: TRBJ2-7; abundance: NA; len: 14; d_gene: NA
CDR3aa: CASSQTSGGNTEAFF; CDR3nt: TGCGCCAGCAGCCAAACATCAGGGGGGAACACTGAAGCTTTCTTT; v_gene: TRBV4-1; j_gene: TRBJ1-1; abundance: NA; len: 15; d_gene: TRBD1
CDR3aa: CASSQDTRETGELFF; CDR3nt: TGTGCCAGCAGCCAAGATACCCGGGAAACCGGGGAGCTGTTTTTT; v_gene: TRBV3-1/TRBV3-2; j_gene: TRBJ2-2; abundance: NA; len: 15; d_gene: NA
CDR3aa: CASSYMTGMYTGELFF; CDR3nt: TGTGCCAGCAGTTACATGACAGGGATGTACACCGGGGAGCTGTTTTTT; v_gene: TRBV6-5; j_gene: TRBJ2-2; abundance: NA; len: 16; d_gene: TRBD1
CDR3aa: CARPRGWVEYEAFF; CDR3nt: TGTGCCAGGCCCCGGGGTTGGGTTGAGTATGAAGCTTTCTTT; v_gene: TRBV21-1; j_gene: TRBJ1-1; abundance: NA; len: 14; d_gene: NA
CDR3aa: CASSPRQGGQETQYF; CDR3nt: TGTGCCAGCTCACCAAGACAGGGCGGGCAAGAGACCCAGTACTTC; v_gene: TRBV18; j_gene: TRBJ2-5; abundance: few; len: 15; d_gene: TRBD1